This is a list of T cell receptor beta chains from one sample in a study of neoadjuvant anti-PD-1 for oral cavity cancer. Measured with immunoSEQ multiplex PCR; TCRdb has only the in-frame clones, and not every one. The sample yields 7,500 or so clones, over 40% seen once. Sample: tumor tissue, taken before nivolumab (anti-PD-1) treatment. The source of these receptors is a person between 35 and 79 years old with oral cavity squamous cell carcinoma. The conserved cysteine and the conserved F or W are not part of the CDR3 here. Fields, in order: V gene, CDR3 protein.

v_call: TRBV7-6
cdr3_aa: ASSSPGGSLTGSGELF

v_call: TRBV14
cdr3_aa: ASSLILAGELF

v_call: TRBV10-3
cdr3_aa: AIQSAPNEKLF

v_call: TRBV7-9
cdr3_aa: ASSHPQVITGELF

v_call: TRBV19
cdr3_aa: ATLRTGESNQPQH

v_call: TRBV2
cdr3_aa: ASSEEAGAYEQY

v_call: TRBV7-6
cdr3_aa: ASSLGSGILNTEAF

v_call: TRBV27
cdr3_aa: ASSLVGGQETQY

v_call: TRBV9
cdr3_aa: ASSGGSGTDTQY

v_call: TRBV6-5
cdr3_aa: ASTERQGRGEQY

v_call: TRBV27
cdr3_aa: ASSFSGSSYNEQF

v_call: TRBV13
cdr3_aa: ASSQGKNTGELF

v_call: TRBV29-1
cdr3_aa: SVEDQVQGQTQY

v_call: TRBV19
cdr3_aa: ASSIDPNLREQY

v_call: TRBV28
cdr3_aa: ASSRLGDSSGNTIY

v_call: TRBV11-2
cdr3_aa: ASSLAGRSGRSYNEQF

v_call: TRBV9
cdr3_aa: ASSGGQGHTEAF

v_call: TRBV30
cdr3_aa: AWSVSTGELF

v_call: TRBV30
cdr3_aa: AWSVPGGNQPQH

v_call: TRBV27
cdr3_aa: ASSAFDPGVLRRPQH

v_call: TRBV30
cdr3_aa: AWSWGNYGYT

v_call: TRBV6-1
cdr3_aa: ASNPYRNTGELF

v_call: TRBV11-1
cdr3_aa: ASSSSGVTGELF

v_call: TRBV28
cdr3_aa: ASSLLTGGAELTNEKLF

v_call: TRBV6-1
cdr3_aa: ASSKGQIYEQY

v_call: TRBV27
cdr3_aa: ASSTLRGEQY